This T cell receptor beta chain was sequenced for a study of identical twins. Regarding the study as a whole: Alpha sequences that were out-of-frame and twin-shared showed an excess of low generation probability.

Template switching added a universal primer site, and cDNA bore unique molecular identifiers. TCRdb independently ran MiXCR on the 5' RACE reads; one entry per CDR3 protein. This table holds 500,000 to 550,000 distinct CDR3 sequences, 22% found once. Germline CDR1 and CDR2: SGHNT and YYREEE (reference sequence). The CDR3 length is 15 residues. Trimming shortened V by 4 bases and J by 1 base, and 12 bases separated the two germline ends. This clonotype was observed a few times. The target antigen is unknown. The sample was also linked to a second study, of T cells expressing NK-cell markers. That paper notes: Dominant NKG2C+ clonotype frequencies of about 1.0-8% of CD8+ T cells were measured in a handful of donors. Topping the CD3+CD56-NKG2C+ fraction as well were these clonotypes, in a handful of donors.

The source of this sequence is a woman younger than 30 in good health. Sequencing was carried out using CD4+ T cells sorted from blood. The chain joins TRBV5-4 to TRBJ2-1; D tentatively reads TRBD1 or TRBD2 (5 bases each). This chain's CDR3 is CASSRRDGSYNEQFF. In nucleotides, the CDR3 is TGTGCCAGCAGCCGCCGGGACGGTTCCTACAATGAGCAGTTCTTC.